Below are 5 T cell receptor beta chains sequenced from a single sample in a study of a mutant IDH1 vaccine in newly diagnosed glioma. Libraries were prepared by immunoSEQ multiplex PCR; TCRdb keeps only in-frame clonotypes and omits some of them. The data contain approximately 52,000 clones, around three quarters of them singletons. Noted time point: baseline, week 1 (first vaccination visit). Indicated treatment: pre-vaccination baseline after standard-of-care therapy. Material: PBMCs, obtained from a glioma patient treated with radiotherapy, temozolomide or both. Receptors were obtained from a woman in her 40s with glioma.

The chain joins TRBV2 to TRBJ1-1; maybe TRBD1 (6 bases). Germline V gives CDR1 SNHLY, CDR2 FYNNEI. V was trimmed by 5 bases and J by 0 bases, leaving 16 bases between them. The CDR3 loop spans 16 amino acids. CDR3 bases: TGTGCCAGCAGTCTCCGGGACATACCCATGAACACTGAAGCTTTCTTT. Encoded protein: CASSLRDIPMNTEAFF. Drawing the rest from reference TRBV2 and TRBJ1-1, the complete variable domain is EPEVTQTPSHQVTQMGQEVILRCVPISNHLYFYWYRQILGQKVEFLVSFYNNEISEKSEIFDDQFSVERPDGSNFTLKIRSTKLEDSAMYFCASSLRDIPMNTEAFFGQGTRLTVV.

This chain joins TRBV9 and TRBJ1-2, with D possibly matching TRBD1 (5 bases). V dropped 3 bases and J dropped 8 bases, with 26 bases sitting between them. This CDR3 spans 17 amino acids. Germline V lookup: CDR1 SGDLS, CDR2 YYNGEE. The CDR3 loop is CASSAAGTSASRRGYTF. The CDR3 nucleotides read TGTGCCAGCAGCGCAGCGGGGACTTCAGCCTCCCGGCGGGGCTACACCTTC.

The CDR3 DNA is TGTGCCAGTAGTATAGCGACGTACCAAGAGACCCAGTACTTC. Protein product: CASSIATYQETQYF. The chain is built from TRBV19 and TRBJ2-5; D ambiguous. Germline-derived CDR1 and CDR2 are LNHDA and SQIVND (reference sequence). Trimming took off 1 base at V and 0 bases at J, with 6 bases between the two ends. CDR3 size: 14 residues.

This chain connects TRBV4-3 to TRBJ2-7; D ambiguous. This CDR3 spans 14 amino acids. Germline CDR1 and CDR2: LGHNA and YSLEER. The V and J ends lost 5 bases and 3 bases respectively, with 14 bases between them. CDR3 residues: CASSVNTGGYEQYF. The CDR3 bases are TGCGCCAGCAGCGTTAATACGGGTGGCTACGAGCAGTACTTC.

The chain carries TRBV6-1 and TRBJ1-2; D unclear. V lost 4 bases and J lost 2, with 11 bases in between. Per the germline V gene, CDR1 is MNHNS and CDR2 is SASEGT. CDR3 length equals 14 residues. This CDR3 is CASSALTINYGYTF. The CDR3 bases are TGTGCCAGCAGTGCCCTGACAATAAACTATGGCTACACCTTC.